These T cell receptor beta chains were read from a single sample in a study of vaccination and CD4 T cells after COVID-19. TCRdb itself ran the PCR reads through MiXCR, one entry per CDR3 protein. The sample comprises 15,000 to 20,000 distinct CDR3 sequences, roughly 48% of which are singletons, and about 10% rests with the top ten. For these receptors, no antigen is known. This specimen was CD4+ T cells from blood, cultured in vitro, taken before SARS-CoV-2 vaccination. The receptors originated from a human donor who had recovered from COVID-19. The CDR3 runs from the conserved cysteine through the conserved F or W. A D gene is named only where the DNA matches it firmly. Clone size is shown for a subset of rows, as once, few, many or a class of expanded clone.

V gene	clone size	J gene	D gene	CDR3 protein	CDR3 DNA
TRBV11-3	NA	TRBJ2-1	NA	CASTPYRPGKDNEQFF	TGTGCCAGCACCCCATATCGGCCCGGGAAAGATAATGAGCAGTTCTTC
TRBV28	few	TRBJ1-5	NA	CASSLVGSEQPQHF	TGTGCCAGCAGTTTGGTAGGGTCCGAACAGCCCCAGCATTTT
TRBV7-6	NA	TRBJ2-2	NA	CASSLGDAGELFF	TGTGCCAGCAGCTTAGGAGATGCCGGGGAGCTGTTTTTT
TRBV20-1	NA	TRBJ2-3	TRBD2	CSASELAEDTDTQYF	TGCAGTGCTAGTGAGCTAGCGGAAGACACAGATACGCAGTATTTT
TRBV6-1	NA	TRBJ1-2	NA	CASSAGGAGLFYGYTF	TGTGCCAGCAGTGCGGGGGGGGCAGGGCTCTTCTATGGCTACACCTTC
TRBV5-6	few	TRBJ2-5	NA	CASSLVQETQYF	TGTGCCAGCAGCTTGGTCCAAGAGACCCAGTACTTC
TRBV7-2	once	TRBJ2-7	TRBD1	CASSRLMTGTGAYEQYF	TGTGCCAGCAGCCGTCTGATGACCGGGACAGGGGCCTACGAGCAGTACTTC
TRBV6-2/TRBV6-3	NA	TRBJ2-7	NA	CATDLAPTYEQYF	TGTGCCACCGACCTAGCGCCGACCTACGAGCAGTACTTC
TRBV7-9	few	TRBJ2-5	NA	CASSSPWRAETQYF	TGTGCCAGCAGCTCCCCGTGGCGGGCGGAGACCCAGTACTTC
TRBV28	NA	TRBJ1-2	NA	CASSPGGQGAYGYTF	TGTGCCAGCAGTCCCGGGGGGCAGGGAGCCTATGGCTACACCTTC
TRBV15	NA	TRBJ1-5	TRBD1	CATSRGTGGSQPQHF	TGTGCCACCAGCAGAGGGACAGGGGGCAGTCAGCCCCAGCATTTT
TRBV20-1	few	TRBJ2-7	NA	CSGGVGRYEQYF	TGCAGTGGGGGAGTCGGCCGCTACGAGCAGTACTTC
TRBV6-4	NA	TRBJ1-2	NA	CASSDSTGTDGYTF	TGTGCCAGCAGTGACTCGACCGGGACGGATGGCTACACCTTC
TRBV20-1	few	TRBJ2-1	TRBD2	CSARDGTSGSYEQFF	TGCAGTGCTAGAGATGGGACTAGCGGGAGCTATGAGCAGTTCTTC
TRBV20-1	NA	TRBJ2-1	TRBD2	CSANLPGLASGEQFF	TGCAGTGCTAACTTACCGGGACTAGCGTCTGGGGAGCAGTTCTTC
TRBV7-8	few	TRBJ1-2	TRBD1	CASSLGPLTGGDYGYTF	TGTGCCAGCAGCTTAGGCCCCCTCACAGGGGGCGACTATGGCTACACCTTC
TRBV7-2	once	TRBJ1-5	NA	CASNMTGLNQPQHF	TGTGCCAGCAACATGACAGGCCTCAATCAGCCCCAGCATTTT
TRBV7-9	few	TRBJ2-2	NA	CASSLTRGLFF	TGTGCCAGCAGCCTGACACGCGGGCTGTTTTTT
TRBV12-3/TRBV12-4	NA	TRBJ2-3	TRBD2	CASRPTLVRGSTDTQYF	TGTGCCAGCAGACCTACCCTCGTGCGGGGGAGCACAGATACGCAGTATTTT
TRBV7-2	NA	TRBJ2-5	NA	CASRRGGAGTFQETQYF	TGTGCCAGCAGAAGAGGTGGGGCAGGGACCTTTCAAGAGACCCAGTACTTC
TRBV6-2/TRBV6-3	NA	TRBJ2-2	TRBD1	CASSPKSLRGLNGELFF	TGTGCCAGCAGCCCAAAGTCCCTCAGGGGGCTTAACGGGGAGCTGTTTTTT
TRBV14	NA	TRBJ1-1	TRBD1	CASSQGQGRNTEAFF	TGTGCCAGCAGCCAAGGACAGGGTAGGAACACTGAAGCTTTCTTT
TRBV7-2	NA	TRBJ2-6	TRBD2	CASSPPLAGVSGANVLTF	TGTGCCAGCAGTCCCCCCCTAGCGGGAGTTTCTGGGGCCAACGTCCTGACTTTC
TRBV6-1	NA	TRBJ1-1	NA	CASSRGWRGGRGAFF	TGTGCCAGCAGCCGAGGGTGGCGGGGCGGTAGGGGAGCTTTCTTT
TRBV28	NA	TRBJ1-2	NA	CASSLTARAEVGGYTF	TGTGCTAGCAGCCTCACGGCCCGGGCCGAGGTCGGCGGCTACACCTTC
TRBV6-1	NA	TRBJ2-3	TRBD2	CASSGGAAGARDTQYF	TGTGCCAGCAGTGGGGGAGCAGCGGGAGCAAGAGATACGCAGTATTTT
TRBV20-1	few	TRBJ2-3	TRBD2	CSARGPGLADSTDTQYF	TGCAGTGCTAGAGGACCGGGACTAGCGGACAGCACAGATACGCAGTATTTT
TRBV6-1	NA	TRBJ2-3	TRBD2	CASRADPGLAGADTQYF	TGTGCCAGCAGAGCAGACCCGGGACTAGCGGGAGCAGATACGCAGTATTTT
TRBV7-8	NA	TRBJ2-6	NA	CASSLRPPGRSGANVLTF	TGTGCCAGCAGCTTACGACCTCCCGGGAGATCTGGGGCCAACGTCCTGACTTTC
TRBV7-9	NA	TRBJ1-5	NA	CTSTQDSNQPQHF	TGTACCAGTACTCAGGATAGCAATCAGCCCCAGCATTTT
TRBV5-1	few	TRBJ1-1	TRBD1	CASSWTGGLMNTEAFF	TGCGCCAGCAGCTGGACAGGGGGCCTAATGAACACTGAAGCTTTCTTT